The TCR beta chain described here comes from a study of cytomegalovirus exposure and HLA in healthy donors. The CDR3 runs to 13 residues. V was cut by 2 bases and J by 2 bases, with 9 bases left in between. Germline V gene lookup returns CDR1 GTSNPN and CDR2 SVGIG (reference sequence). It was with 60 Vbeta and 13 Jbeta primers that the PCR ran. Authors' methods: As a later analysis found, there were about 80 million unique TCR beta chains, of which around 10 million were shared. The repertoire was sequenced with immunoSEQ multiplex PCR; TCRdb's copy has only in-frame clones and lacks some. The V and J calls and clone size come from that table; D and trimming were worked out from the DNA. The repertoire holds roughly 100,000 clones, with about four fifths as singletons.

The sequence derives from a man aged 25 to 40 in good health and CMV-seronegative. The J gene is TRBJ1-1, the V gene TRBV30; TRBD1 might be the D (6 bases). Sequenced material: PBMCs. The CDR3: CAWSRDKNTEAFF. The CDR3 DNA follows: TGTGCCTGGAGTAGGGACAAAAACACTGAAGCTTTCTTT.